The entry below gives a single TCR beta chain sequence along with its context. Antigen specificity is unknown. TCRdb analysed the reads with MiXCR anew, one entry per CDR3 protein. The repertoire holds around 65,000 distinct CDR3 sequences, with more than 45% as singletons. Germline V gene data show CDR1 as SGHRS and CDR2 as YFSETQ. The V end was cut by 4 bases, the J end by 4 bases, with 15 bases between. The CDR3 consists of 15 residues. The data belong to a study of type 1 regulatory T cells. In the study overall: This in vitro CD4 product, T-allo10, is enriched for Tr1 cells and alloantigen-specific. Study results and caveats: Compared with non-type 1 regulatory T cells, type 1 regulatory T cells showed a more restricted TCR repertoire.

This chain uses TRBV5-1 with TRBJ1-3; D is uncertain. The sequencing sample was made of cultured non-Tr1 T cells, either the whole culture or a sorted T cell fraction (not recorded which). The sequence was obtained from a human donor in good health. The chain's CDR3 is CASSRYGQRGNTIYF. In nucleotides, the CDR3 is TGCGCCAGCAGCCGCTACGGGCAGAGAGGAAACACCATATATTTT.